This T cell receptor beta chain was retrieved from a study of response to subunit inactivated influenza vaccine (dated by TCRdb to the late 2010s). Regarding the study in general: The study used deep quantitative T cell receptor repertoire profiling to track responses to a trivalent subunit inactivated influenza vaccine.

Libraries were prepared through RT-PCR. Sequencing relied on an Illumina HiSeq 2500. TCRdb reanalyzed the raw reads on its own, using fastp at Q25 for trimming and MiXCR for clone calling, and kept in-frame beta chains. For every CDR3 protein sequence, its rows merge into one entry that carries the most common genes and DNA. The sample table lists hundreds of thousands of distinct CDR3 sequences, approximately 24% of them with a count of one. The top ten clonotypes cover 1.5% to 2% of the sample. The paper's findings and limits, for the study overall: According to the authors, only a limited number of new T cells may be recruited by each seasonal influenza vaccination.

To note about this clonotype: Which antigen it targets is not known. There are no base qualities to consult, and no much larger clone falls within one base.

The CDR3 starts with the cysteine, ends with the phenylalanine, and has 15 residues. Of the read, only the CDR3 DNA is kept; its 45 bases are in frame from base 1. V loses 0 bases of germline sequence and J loses 7 bases, and the interval between the two ends is 12 bases. CDR1 MNHEY and CDR2 SVGAGI were looked up in the germline V gene. The receptor chain draws on TRBV6-5 and TRBJ2-2; the D gene is possibly TRBD1, with 5 bases matching. The receptor's source is a man in his fifties who received an inactivated influenza vaccine. Donor details come from another sample of the same person, matched by shared clones. The source material was CD4+ T cells sorted from PBMCs, sampled more than 4 days after vaccination. The DNA sequence is TGTGCCAGCAGTTACTCGTACAGGTTGAGCGGGGAGCTGTTTTTT. Its protein is CASSYSYRLSGELFF.